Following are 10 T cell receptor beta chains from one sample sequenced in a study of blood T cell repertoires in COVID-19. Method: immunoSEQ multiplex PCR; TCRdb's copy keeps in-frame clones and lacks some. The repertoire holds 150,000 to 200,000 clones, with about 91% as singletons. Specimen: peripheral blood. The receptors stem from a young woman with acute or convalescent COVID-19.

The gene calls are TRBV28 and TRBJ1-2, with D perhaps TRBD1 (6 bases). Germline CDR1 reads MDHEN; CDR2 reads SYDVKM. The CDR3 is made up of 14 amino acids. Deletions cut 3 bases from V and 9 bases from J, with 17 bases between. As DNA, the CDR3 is TGTGCCAGCAGTTTCCTTGACAGGAGCCTTAGCTACACCTTC. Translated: CASSFLDRSLSYTF.

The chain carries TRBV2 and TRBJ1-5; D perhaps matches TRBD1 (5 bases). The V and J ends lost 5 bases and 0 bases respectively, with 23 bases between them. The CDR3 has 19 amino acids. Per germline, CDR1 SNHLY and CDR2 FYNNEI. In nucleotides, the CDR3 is TGTGCCAGCAGTTTCCCGGGGGGTTCCAGCGAGTATAGCAATCAGCCCCAGCATTTT. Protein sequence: CASSFPGGSSEYSNQPQHF. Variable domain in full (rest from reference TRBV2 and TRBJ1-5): EPEVTQTPSHQVTQMGQEVILRCVPISNHLYFYWYRQILGQKVEFLVSFYNNEISEKSEIFDDQFSVERPDGSNFTLKIRSTKLEDSAMYFCASSFPGGSSEYSNQPQHFGDGTRLSIL.

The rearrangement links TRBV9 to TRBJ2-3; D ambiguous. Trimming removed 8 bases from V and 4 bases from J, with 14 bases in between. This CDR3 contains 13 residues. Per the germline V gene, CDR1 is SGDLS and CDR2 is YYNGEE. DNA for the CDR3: TGTGCCAGTTCGATGTCGAGGTCAGATACGCAGTATTTT. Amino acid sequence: CASSMSRSDTQYF.

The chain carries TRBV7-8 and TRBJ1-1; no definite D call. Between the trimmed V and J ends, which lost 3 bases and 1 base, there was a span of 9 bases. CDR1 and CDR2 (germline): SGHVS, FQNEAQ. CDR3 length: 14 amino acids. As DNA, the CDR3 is TGTGCCAGCAGCTTGCGGGCGGGGAACACTGAAGCTTTCTTT. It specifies CASSLRAGNTEAFF.

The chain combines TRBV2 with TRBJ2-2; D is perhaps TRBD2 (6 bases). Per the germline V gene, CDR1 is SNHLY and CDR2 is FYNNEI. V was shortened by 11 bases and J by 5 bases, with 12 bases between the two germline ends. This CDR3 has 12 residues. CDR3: CAGGRHTGELFF. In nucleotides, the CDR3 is TGTGCCGGGGGGAGACATACCGGGGAGCTGTTTTTT.

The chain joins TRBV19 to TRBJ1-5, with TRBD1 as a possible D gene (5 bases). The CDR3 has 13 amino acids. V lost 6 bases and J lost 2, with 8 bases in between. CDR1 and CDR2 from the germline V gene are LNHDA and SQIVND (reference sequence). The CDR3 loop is CASSGRGNQPQHF. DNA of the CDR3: TGTGCCAGTAGCGGCAGGGGCAATCAGCCCCAGCATTTT.

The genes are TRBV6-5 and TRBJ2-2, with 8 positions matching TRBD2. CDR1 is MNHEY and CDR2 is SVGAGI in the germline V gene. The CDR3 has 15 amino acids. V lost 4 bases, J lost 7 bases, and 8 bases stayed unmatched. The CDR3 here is CASSSATSGVGELFF. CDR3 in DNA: TGTGCCAGCAGTTCGGCCACTAGCGGTGTCGGGGAGCTGTTTTTT.

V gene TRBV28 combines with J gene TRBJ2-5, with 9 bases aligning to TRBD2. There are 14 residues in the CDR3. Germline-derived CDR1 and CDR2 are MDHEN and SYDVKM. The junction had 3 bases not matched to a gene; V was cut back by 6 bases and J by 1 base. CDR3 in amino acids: CASRGSGSQETQYF. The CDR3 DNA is TGTGCCAGCAGGGGTAGCGGGAGCCAAGAGACCCAGTACTTC. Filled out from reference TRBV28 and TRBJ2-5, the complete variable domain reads DVKVTQSSRYLVKRTGEKVFLECVQDMDHENMFWYRQDPGLGLRLIYFSYDVKMKEKGDIPEGYSVSREKKERFSLILESASTNQTSMYLCASRGSGSQETQYFGPGTRLLVL.

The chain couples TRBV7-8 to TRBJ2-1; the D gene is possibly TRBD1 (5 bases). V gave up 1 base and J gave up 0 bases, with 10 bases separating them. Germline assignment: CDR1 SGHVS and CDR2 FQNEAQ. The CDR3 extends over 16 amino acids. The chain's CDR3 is CASSLGGPGSYNEQFF. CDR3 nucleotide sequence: TGTGCCAGCAGCTTAGGGGGCCCAGGCTCCTACAATGAGCAGTTCTTC.

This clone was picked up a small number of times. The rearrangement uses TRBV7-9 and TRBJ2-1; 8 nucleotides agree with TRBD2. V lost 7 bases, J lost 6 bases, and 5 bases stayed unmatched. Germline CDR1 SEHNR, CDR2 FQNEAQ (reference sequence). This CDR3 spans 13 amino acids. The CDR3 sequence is CASTWTSINEQFF. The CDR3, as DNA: TGTGCCAGCACTTGGACTAGCATCAATGAGCAGTTCTTC.